This T cell receptor beta chain was sequenced in a study of blood T cells in healthy people across ages. Study findings and constraints: The recorded TCR beta diversity per million T cells decreased in a roughly linear manner with age. Long-lived donors had more naive CD4+ cells and higher diversity than aged donors. No one knew whether donors had CMV, which possibly confounded expanded clonotype changes.

The authors ran a second PCR of about 7 to 11 cycles using a sample-barcoded 5' primer and a J-beta primer mix. TCRdb called the 5' RACE reads again in MiXCR, with one record for every CDR3 protein. The table lists hundreds of thousands of distinct CDR3 sequences, around 62% of them singletons, with roughly 26% in the top ten. Germline V gene lookup returns CDR1 LGHNA and CDR2 YNFKEQ. The CDR3 is made up of 16 amino acids. Germline trimming cut 2 bases from V and 0 bases from J; bases unmatched to any gene: 4. In the case of this clonotype: The antigen is not known.

The sequenced sample consisted of blood. The genes are TRBV4-2 and TRBJ2-3, with 8 bases matching TRBD1. The clonotype comes from a man in his thirties or forties in good health. In nucleotides, the CDR3 is TGTGCCAGCAGCCAATATCGACAGGGGAGCACAGATACGCAGTATTTT. Its translation is CASSQYRQGSTDTQYF.